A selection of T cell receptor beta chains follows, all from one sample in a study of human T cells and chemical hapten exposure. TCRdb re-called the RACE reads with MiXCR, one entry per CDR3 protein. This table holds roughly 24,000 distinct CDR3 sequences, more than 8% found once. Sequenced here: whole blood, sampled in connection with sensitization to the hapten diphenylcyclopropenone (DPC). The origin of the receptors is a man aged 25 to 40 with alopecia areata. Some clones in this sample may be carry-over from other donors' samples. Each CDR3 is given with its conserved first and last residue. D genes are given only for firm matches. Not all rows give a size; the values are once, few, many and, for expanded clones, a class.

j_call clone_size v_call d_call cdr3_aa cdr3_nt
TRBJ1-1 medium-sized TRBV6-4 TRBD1 CASSPDRDTEAFF TGTGCCAGCAGTCCTGACAGGGACACTGAAGCTTTCTTT
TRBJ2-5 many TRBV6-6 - CASRTEETQYF TGTGCCAGCAGGACAGAAGAGACCCAGTACTTC
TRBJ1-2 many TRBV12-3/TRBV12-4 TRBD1 CASSLGTGTGFNYGYTF TGTGCCAGCAGTTTAGGAACCGGGACAGGGTTTAACTATGGCTACACCTTC
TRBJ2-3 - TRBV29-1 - CSVWGQGTQYF TGCAGCGTTTGGGGGCAGGGGACGCAGTATTTT
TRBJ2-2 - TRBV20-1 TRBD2 CSARGELAGGSNTGELFF TGCAGTGCTAGAGGTGAACTAGCGGGAGGATCGAACACCGGGGAGCTGTTTTTT
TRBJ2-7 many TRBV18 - CASSDRSYEQYF TGTGCCAGCTCAGACAGATCCTACGAGCAGTACTTC
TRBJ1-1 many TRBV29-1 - CSVASNVGEAFF TGCAGCGTTGCAAGCAACGTCGGTGAAGCTTTCTTT
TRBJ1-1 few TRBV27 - CASSLKENTEAFF TGTGCCAGCAGTTTAAAGGAGAACACTGAAGCTTTCTTT
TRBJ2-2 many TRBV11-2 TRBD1 CASSPGQGRIRELFF TGTGCCAGCAGCCCCGGACAGGGGCGTATCAGGGAGCTGTTTTTT
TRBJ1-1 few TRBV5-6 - CASSFGGGNTEAFF TGTGCCAGCAGCTTTGGGGGCGGGAACACTGAAGCTTTCTTT
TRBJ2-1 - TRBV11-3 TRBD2 CASSLSGRAYNEQFF TGTGCCAGCAGCTTGAGCGGGAGGGCTTACAATGAGCAGTTCTTC
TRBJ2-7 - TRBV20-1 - CSALSVTTSYEQYF TGCAGTGCTTTAAGTGTTACCACCTCCTACGAGCAGTACTTC
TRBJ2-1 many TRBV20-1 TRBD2 CSVATSGRSNEQFF TGCAGTGTTGCGACTAGCGGGAGGAGCAATGAGCAGTTCTTC
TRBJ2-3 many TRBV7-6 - CASSPNSSPSDTQYF TGTGCCAGCAGCCCAAATTCAAGCCCCAGTGATACGCAGTATTTT
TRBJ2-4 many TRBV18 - CASSPQERSRQNIQYF TGTGCCAGCTCACCACAAGAGAGGTCCAGGCAAAACATTCAGTACTTC
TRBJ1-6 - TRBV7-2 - CASSLRQGGNNSPLHF TGTGCCAGCAGCTTAAGGCAGGGAGGAAATAATTCACCCCTCCACTTT
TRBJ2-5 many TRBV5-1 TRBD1 CASREQGNQETQYF TGCGCCAGCAGGGAACAGGGGAACCAAGAGACCCAGTACTTC
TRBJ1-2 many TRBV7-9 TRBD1 CASSYGQGDGYTF TGTGCCAGCAGCTACGGACAGGGCGATGGCTACACCTTC
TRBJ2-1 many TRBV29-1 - CSVEEWGNEQFF TGCAGCGTTGAAGAGTGGGGGAATGAGCAGTTCTTC
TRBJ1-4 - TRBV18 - CASSPGEERRKLFF TGTGCCAGCTCACCGGGGGAAGAAAGAAGAAAACTGTTTTTT
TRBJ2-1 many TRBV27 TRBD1 CASSLSATGVYYNEQFF TGTGCCAGCAGTTTATCCGCTACAGGGGTTTACTACAATGAGCAGTTCTTC
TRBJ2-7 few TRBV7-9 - CASSRTSQGTYEQYF TGTGCCAGCAGCCGAACATCCCAGGGGACCTACGAGCAGTACTTC